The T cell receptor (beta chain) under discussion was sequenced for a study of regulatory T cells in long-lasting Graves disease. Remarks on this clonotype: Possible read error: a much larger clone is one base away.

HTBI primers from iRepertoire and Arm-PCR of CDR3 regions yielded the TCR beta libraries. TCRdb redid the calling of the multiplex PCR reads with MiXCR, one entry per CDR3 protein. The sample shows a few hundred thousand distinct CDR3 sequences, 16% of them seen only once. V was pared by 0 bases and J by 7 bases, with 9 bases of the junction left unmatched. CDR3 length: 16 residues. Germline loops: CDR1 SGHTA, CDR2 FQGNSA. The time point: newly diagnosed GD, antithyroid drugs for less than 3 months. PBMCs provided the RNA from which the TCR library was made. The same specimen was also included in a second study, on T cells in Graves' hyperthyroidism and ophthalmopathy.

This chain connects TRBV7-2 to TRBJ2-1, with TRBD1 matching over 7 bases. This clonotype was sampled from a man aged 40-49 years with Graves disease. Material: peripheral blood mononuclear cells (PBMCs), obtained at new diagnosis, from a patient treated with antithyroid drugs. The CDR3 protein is CASSLAGTESRNEQFF. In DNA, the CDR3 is TGTGCCAGCAGCTTAGCCGGGACAGAGAGTAGAAATGAGCAGTTCTTC.